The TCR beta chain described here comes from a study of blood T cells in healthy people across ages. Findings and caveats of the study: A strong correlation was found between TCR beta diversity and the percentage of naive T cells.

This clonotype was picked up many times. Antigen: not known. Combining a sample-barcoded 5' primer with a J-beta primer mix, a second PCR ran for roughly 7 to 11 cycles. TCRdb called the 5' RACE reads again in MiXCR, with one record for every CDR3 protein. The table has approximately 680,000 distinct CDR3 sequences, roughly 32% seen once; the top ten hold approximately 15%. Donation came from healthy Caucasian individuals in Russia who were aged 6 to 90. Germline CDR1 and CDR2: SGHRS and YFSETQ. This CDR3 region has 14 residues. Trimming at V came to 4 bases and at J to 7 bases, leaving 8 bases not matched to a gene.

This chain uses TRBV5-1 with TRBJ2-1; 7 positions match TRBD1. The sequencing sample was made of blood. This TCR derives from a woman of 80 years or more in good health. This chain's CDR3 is CASSVIPGQNEQFF. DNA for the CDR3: TGCGCCAGCAGCGTTATTCCGGGACAGAATGAGCAGTTCTTC.